This T cell receptor (beta chain) came from a study of cytomegalovirus exposure and HLA in healthy donors (dated 2017 in TCRdb). Some background on the complete study: According to an earlier analysis of 587 of the donors, about 179 million T cells yielded over 90 million unique TCR beta sequences and approximately 300 Gb of sequence data. Among 350 to 400 genotyped donors of the cohort, an average of around 240,000 unique TCR beta nucleotide sequences were sequenced per donor, roughly 18% of them non-productive. Every repertoire in the discovery cohort had been generated on one and the same sequencing platform. In an earlier analysis of several hundred of the donors, high-throughput TCR beta sequencing was used to judge whether each TCR beta V gene segment behaved as functional or pseudogenic. The genetic ancestry cluster associated with self-reported Caucasian donors included roughly 84% of the roughly 400 genotyped donors. An early release that covered approximately 600 HLA-typed donors contained approximately 290 gigabases of sequencing data and tens of millions of unique TCR sequences. Genome-wide SNP genotypes for about 65% of the 666 donors were used in a later genetic analysis, which treated that subset as a discovery cohort. In addition to the first cohort of around 670 subjects, a separate validation cohort of some 120 different subjects was used. Typing coverage varied by locus: roughly 629-630 donors for A, B, C, DRB1 and DQB1; roughly 510 for DQA1; over 600 for DPA1; around 450 for DPB1. The study used immunosequencing to profile the T cell repertoires of more than 650 subjects and linked those repertoires to cytomegalovirus serostatus. HLA typing included class I and class II loci at four-digit resolution. Because of strong linkage in the cohort, five DR-DQ haplotypes were treated as single units for association and clustering. Rather than drawing on any new phenotypic data, the later analysis identified candidate immune exposures from TCR beta sequences and the way those sequences occurred across donors. High-throughput TCR immunosequencing, statistical association of individual TCRs with disease status, and machine learning were combined to predict cytomegalovirus infection status. Alongside the repertoire data, information on donor age, sex, ethnicity and CMV serostatus was compiled. The study aimed to test whether signatures of past pathogen exposure could be identified by cataloging public T cell receptors. In a later analysis, previously published TCR beta repertoires from 666 donors were re-analyzed and high-resolution HLA genotyping was added so that TCR occurrence patterns could be studied. The investigation overall reported the following: In this cohort, only TCR beta chains were sequenced, and detectable features were limited by the absence of alpha or paired-chain data. Assigning TCR associations to individual alleles was difficult when HLA alleles, especially DR and DQ, strongly co-occurred. Roughly uniform sequencing depth across donors was assumed in presence/absence analyses, although this assumption may not hold. Most TCR sequences were seen in very few donors, while some public TCRs were found in many individuals. A group of highly shared sequence variants was considered likely to be a technical artifact of the sequencing pipeline. The earlier analysis of fewer than 750 of the donors excluded some 15 rarely observed V segments, including chromosome 9 orphons, because counts were too low. A later analysis found that HLA-associated TCR beta chains were more clonally expanded and had lower generation probabilities than equally common non-associated chains. In vitro tests confirmed that a few of the cytomegalovirus-associated TCR beta chains recognize cytomegalovirus antigens. For the cohort, immune exposure information was limited to CMV serostatus. In the study, about 150 TCR beta chains were listed as associated with cytomegalovirus. Compared with the roughly 720-donor mean, donors in an Asian-associated ancestry cluster had fewer N-insertions in productive TCRs, according to a later genetic analysis. The authors suggested that the approach could potentially be extended to other disease states and immunological phenotypes. Several of the top co-occurrence clusters appeared to be linked to parvovirus B19, influenza, CMV and Epstein-Barr virus, according to a later analysis. Some IMGT-functional V segments, including TRBV6-2 and TRBV6-3, could not be told apart with the 87-base-pair reads, so those segments were excluded. In a later analysis, TCR association rates were found to vary across HLA loci, with the most associated TCRs seen for DRB1 alleles and the fewest for HLA-C alleles. V-gene and J-gene trimming of TCR beta chains was associated with a missense DCLRE1C variant in a later genetic analysis, and the association was replicated in an independent cohort. Because HLA typing was missing for some donors at each locus, association tests included only the typed subset. Linkage disequilibrium might explain the correlated functional status among segregating V segments, but an unknown experimental factor could not be excluded. According to a later analysis, most CMV-associated TCR beta chains appeared to be HLA-restricted, and the HLA associations seemed to be driven largely by CMV exposure. At a false discovery rate of 0.05, a later analysis linked fewer than 20,000 TCR beta sequences to specific HLA alleles. In an earlier analysis of approximately 590 of the donors, most TCR beta V segments were observed in productive rearrangements about 90% or about 30% of the time, broadly matching IMGT annotations. The classifier was reported to diagnose cytomegalovirus status with high specificity and sensitivity in both the original cohort and the validation cohort. A further reported finding was that TCR beta sequences accurately predicted the HLA-A and HLA-B alleles for most subjects in the first cohort.

Library creation used the immunoSEQ multiplex PCR assay. A mixture of 60 forward primers for TCR Vbeta segments and 13 reverse primers for TCR Jbeta segments was used in the multiplex PCR. The CDR3 region of rearranged TCR beta genes was amplified from genomic DNA by a multiplex PCR assay. The amplified TCR beta libraries were sequenced on the Illumina HiSeq System as 87-base-pair reads. In the paper's pipeline: A later analysis counted approximately 84 million unique TCR beta chains across the 650 to 700 repertoires, and 10 million to 11 million of these chains were shared by at least two donors. A nearest-neighbor algorithm error-corrected the raw reads and collapsed the reads into unique sequences, merging closely related sequences to remove PCR and sequencing errors. CDR3 sequences were aligned to IMGT reference sequences to assign V, D and J gene segments. For a sequence to be retained, at least a six-nucleotide match to both a V gene segment and a J gene segment was required. Rearrangements were classified as productive when the CDR3 lacked stop codons and remained in frame with V and J, and all other rearrangements were classified as non-productive. CDR3 was defined according to IMGT convention as the region running from the second conserved V-encoded cysteine to the conserved J-encoded phenylalanine. The earlier analysis of 500 to 750 of the donors excluded any sequence lacking an unambiguous match to a single V gene segment. In an earlier analysis of 587 of the donors, a V segment was called functional when productive rearrangements were above 56.7%, and segregating when the standard deviation between donors exceeded 5%. A statistical classification framework was built for diagnosing cytomegalovirus status from the catalog of TCR beta chain sequences. V and J gene assignment, in a later analysis, came from comparing TCR nucleotide sequences with IMGT/GENE-DB human TR gene sequences. Using the TCRdist pipeline, a later analysis assigned CDR3 sequences along with most-parsimonious VDJ recombination scenarios. In a later analysis, every TCR beta chain was defined by the combination of its CDR3 amino acid sequence and its V-gene family, and reads without a unique V-gene family were dropped. In a later analysis, fewer than 600 highly shared, low-generation-probability nucleotide sequences were removed to address suspected cross-contamination and a sequencing artifact. In a later analysis, a clonal expansion index for each public chain was calculated from normalized within-repertoire ranks of inferred template counts. In a later analysis, generation probabilities were computed using a VDJ recombination model fitted to out-of-frame rearrangements, and the results were checked against IGoR. A later analysis scored TCR-TCR, TCR-HLA and TCR-CMV co-occurrence with hypergeometric tests, applying a repertoire-size bias correction to TCR pairs. False discovery rates were estimated in a later analysis by permuting HLA or CMV assignments 20 times. In a later analysis, co-occurring TCRs were grouped using DBSCAN, with TCRdist sequence similarity added in when clustering inside HLA-allele-positive subsets. For co-occurrence clustering, repertoires with fewer than 30,000 or more than 120,000 public chains were excluded, along with four to six repertoires with anomalous nucleotide sharing. Held by TCRdb, this immuneACCESS table contains in-frame sequences only and omits some clones. Under half of the omission traces to an unresolved V gene where checked; the cause of the rest is unknown. V, J and clone size reflect that table, while D and trimming were determined from the DNA. This sample holds 160,000 or so clones; under 85% were observed only once. Less than 2.5% of the sample is in the top ten clones.

The V and J ends are trimmed by 6 bases and 2 bases, leaving 5 bases between them. From the cysteine up to the phenylalanine, the CDR3 has a length of 11 residues. Just CDR3 DNA is preserved here, 33 bases in frame from base 1. Per the germline V gene, MNHNS is the CDR1 and SASEGT is the CDR2. The cohort comprised 550 to 700 healthy bone marrow donors. At the time of sampling, all cohort members were nominally healthy, though unrecorded immune exposures were likely present. Of the approximately 670 cohort members, around 290 had a positive CMV serostatus and about 350 had a negative one, while no CMV serostatus was recorded for the donor. Each donor provided a peripheral blood sample, and peripheral blood mononuclear cells were used for TCR beta sequencing. The Qiagen DNeasy Blood Extraction Kit was used to extract genomic DNA from the blood cell samples. Concerning this clone: Its antigen is currently not known. No much larger clone exists at a distance of one base, and base qualities are not known.

The rearranged segments are TRBV6-1 and TRBJ2-7, with the D gene not clear enough to name. Source material: PBMCs. This sequence originates from a human donor in good health. The DNA reads as follows: TGTGCCAGCAGAATTACCTACGAGCAGTACTTC. This translates into CASRITYEQYF.